This TCR beta chain was captured in a study of T cell repertoires in aging, cancer and after chemotherapy. Study background: Repeat sampling of healthy donors over several months to years showed clear clonal overlap. About 10 million TCR reads made up the full dataset. General study results and limits: Compared with age-matched healthy donors, untreated hematological or solid cancer patients showed higher blood TCR clonality. Across the chemotherapy interval, each cancer cohort showed higher median generation probability, suggesting thymic rebound.

CDR3 length: 13 residues. Germline V gene lookup returns CDR1 MNHEY and CDR2 SMNVEV (reference sequence). Trimming took 1 base from V and 5 from J, leaving 6 bases between them. Peripheral blood genomic DNA, not sorted cells or RNA, was the template. A mixed TRB-A/B primer pool amplified rearranged TRB by multiplex touch-down PCR. TCRdb re-analysed the multiplex PCR reads in MiXCR, keeping a single row per CDR3 protein. The sample records 8,500 to 10,000 distinct CDR3 sequences, around a third being singletons. About this clonotype: Its antigen remains unidentified.

The TCR originated in a human donor in good health. The donor label of this sample is uncertain. Sequenced input: blood. This chain connects TRBV27 to TRBJ2-1; TRBD1 is a possible D gene (5 bases). In DNA, the CDR3 is TGTGCCAGCAGTTTATTCAGGGACAATGAGCAGTTCTTC. The encoded protein is CASSLFRDNEQFF.